One and the same sample provided the 21 T cell receptor beta chains below, sequenced in a study of T cells after yellow fever vaccination. TCRdb re-derived calls from the 5' RACE reads in MiXCR, one entry per CDR3 protein. The data show tens of thousands of distinct CDR3 sequences, 7.4% seen once. Sample: CD8+ T cells sorted from PBMCs, taken 15 days after the yellow fever booster vaccination. These receptors were collected from a man in his thirties or forties who received the YFV17D yellow fever vaccine.

This clonotype was detected many times. The chain carries TRBV11-2 and TRBJ2-3; 9 bases match TRBD2. Germline-derived CDR1 and CDR2 are SGHAT and FQNNGV. V dropped 7 bases and J dropped 0; count of bases not matched to a gene: 2. CDR3 length equals 14 residues. CDR3 residues: CASILAGSTDTQYF. In nucleotides, the CDR3 is TGTGCCAGCATCCTAGCGGGGAGCACAGATACGCAGTATTTT.

This clonotype was counted ten times or more. J is TRBJ2-3 and V is TRBV3-1; 10 bases are shared with TRBD2. The CDR3 length is 21 residues. CDR1 is LGHDT and CDR2 is YNNKEL in the germline V gene (reference sequence). V was pared by 4 bases and J by 2 bases, with 21 bases of the junction left unmatched. The chain's CDR3 is CASSPIFLAGAPKAHTDTQYF. CDR3 DNA sequence: TGTGCCAGCAGCCCAATCTTCCTAGCGGGAGCCCCCAAAGCACACACAGATACGCAGTATTTT.

Ten or more counts support this clonotype. The chain recombines TRBV10-2 with TRBJ2-1; the match to TRBD2 covers 8 bases. The CDR3 loop spans 17 amino acids. V lost 6 bases and J lost 2; bases outside the gene matches: 12. CDR1 WSHSY and CDR2 SAAADI come from the germline V gene. CDR3 region: CASRRAVAGGPYNEQFF. CDR3 in DNA: TGCGCCAGCAGAAGGGCGGTGGCGGGAGGCCCCTACAATGAGCAGTTCTTC.

There are many counts of this clonotype. The CDR3 protein is CASSPYYSSYNEQFF. CDR3 in DNA: TGCGCCAGCAGCCCATACTACAGCTCCTACAATGAGCAGTTCTTC. The rearrangement uses TRBV5-1 and TRBJ2-1; the D is unclear. The CDR3 contains 15 residues. Germline CDR1 reads SGHRS; CDR2 reads YFSETQ. Deletions cut 4 bases from V and 0 bases from J, with 11 bases between. Filled out from reference TRBV5-1 and TRBJ2-1, the complete variable domain reads KAGVTQTPRYLIKTRGQQVTLSCSPISGHRSVSWYQQTPGQGLQFLFEYFSETQRNKGNFPGRFSGRQFSNSRSEMNVSTLELGDSALYLCASSPYYSSYNEQFFGPGTRLTVL.

This clonotype was recorded at least ten times. The chain has TRBV6-2 or TRBV6-3 and TRBJ2-2; 13 nucleotides line up with TRBD2. Germline trimming cut 6 bases from V and 3 bases from J; bases unmatched to any gene: 4. This CDR3 comprises 16 residues. Germline CDR1 is MNHEY and CDR2 is SVGEGT. This CDR3 reads CASRPGLAGHTGELFF. CDR3 DNA sequence: TGTGCCAGCAGGCCGGGACTAGCGGGACACACCGGGGAGCTGTTTTTT.

The sample holds many counts of this clonotype. CDR3 sequence reads: CASSLAPGRNTGELFF. CDR3 bases: TGTGCCAGCAGCTTAGCCCCGGGACGAAACACCGGGGAGCTGTTTTTT. The J gene is TRBJ2-2, the V gene TRBV7-9; the D gene could be TRBD1 or TRBD2 (5 bases each). Looked up from germline, CDR1 is SEHNR and CDR2 is FQNEAQ (reference sequence). The CDR3 loop spans 16 amino acids. V shed 0 bases and J shed 2 bases, with 10 bases lying between them.

There are many counts of this clonotype. The chain carries TRBV19 and TRBJ2-2; D tentatively fits TRBD1 or TRBD2 (5 bases each). Germline values: CDR1 LNHDA, CDR2 SQIVND (reference sequence). CDR3 length: 13 residues. V was shortened by 3 bases and J by 5 bases, with 7 bases between the two germline ends. CDR3 sequence (DNA): TGTGCCAGTAGTATGGGGGAAACCGGGGAGCTGTTTTTT. Its protein product is CASSMGETGELFF.

This clonotype was detected once. A much larger clone lies one base from this, so it may be a read error. V gene TRBV12-3 or TRBV12-4 combines with J gene TRBJ2-7; TRBD2 matches at 14 bases. V trimming: 3 bases; J trimming: 4 bases; junction bases outside the gene matches: 8. The CDR3 has 17 amino acids. As DNA, the CDR3 is TGTGCCAGCAGTTTCCCCTCCGGGACTAGCGGGGGTTACGAGCAGTACTTC. Protein: CASSFPSGTSGGYEQYF.

This clonotype turned up a few times. This chain joins TRBV24-1 and TRBJ2-4; D unclear. Germline V gives CDR1 KGHDR, CDR2 SFDVKD. The germline V and J ends were trimmed by 1 base and 10 bases, with 7 bases remaining between them. CDR3 length equals 12 residues. This CDR3 reads CATSDFGQIQYF. CDR3 coding DNA: TGTGCCACCAGTGATTTTGGGCAAATTCAGTACTTC.

This clonotype has at least ten counts. The chain joins TRBV6-5 to TRBJ2-1; D uncertain. Trimming removed 2 bases from V and 5 bases from J, with 10 bases in between. CDR1 MNHEY and CDR2 SVGAGI come from the germline V gene. The CDR3 is 14 residues long. The CDR3 DNA reads TGTGCCAGCAGTTACGTGGGCCCCAACAATGAGCAGTTCTTC. It codes for CASSYVGPNNEQFF.

This clonotype was picked up many times. The V and J genes are TRBV5-1 and TRBJ2-7; a possible D gene is TRBD1 (6 bases). The CDR3 contains 12 residues. Trimming removed 4 bases at V and 3 bases at J, with 8 bases between. CDR1 and CDR2 from the germline V gene are SGHRS and YFSETQ. CDR3 sequence reads: CASSPDSYEQYF. The CDR3, as DNA: TGCGCCAGCAGCCCGGACAGCTACGAGCAGTACTTC.

There are many counts of this clonotype. CDR3 in amino acids: CASSPGTSGTYEQYF. The DNA for the CDR3 is TGCGCCAGCAGCCCAGGGACTAGCGGGACCTACGAGCAGTACTTC. The rearrangement links TRBV5-1 to TRBJ2-7, with 13 bases identical to TRBD2. This CDR3 spans 15 amino acids. V shed 4 bases and J 2 bases; nucleotides not matched to a gene: 3. Germline CDR1 and CDR2: SGHRS and YFSETQ.

This clonotype has ten or more counts. This chain joins TRBV6-5 and TRBJ2-1; the match to TRBD2 covers 7 bases. CDR1 is MNHEY and CDR2 is SVGAGI in the germline V gene. The CDR3 runs to 15 residues. Germline trimming cut 0 bases from V and 8 bases from J; bases unmatched to any gene: 7. The CDR3 DNA is TGTGCCAGCAGTTACTCCGGGGGGACGGTCGATGAGCAGTTCTTC. Translating it yields CASSYSGGTVDEQFF.

This clonotype has at least ten counts. The chain uses TRBV6-1 and TRBJ2-1; no reliable D call. The length of the CDR3 is 13 residues. V was shortened by 3 bases and J by 5 bases, with 8 bases between the two germline ends. Germline V lookup: CDR1 MNHNS, CDR2 SASEGT. CDR3 protein: CASSDELDNEQFF. DNA for the CDR3: TGTGCCAGCAGTGACGAGCTAGACAATGAGCAGTTCTTC.

This clonotype has at least ten counts. This chain links TRBV7-9 with TRBJ2-3; no definite D call. V shed 7 bases and J shed 2 bases, with 13 bases lying between them. The CDR3 spans 14 residues. Germline CDR1 reads SEHNR; CDR2 reads FQNEAQ (reference sequence). CDR3 coding DNA: TGTGCCAGCAACTTTGGCCTAAACACAGATACGCAGTATTTT. Its protein is CASNFGLNTDTQYF.

This clonotype was seen only a few times. The chain is built from TRBV4-3 and TRBJ2-2; 10 positions agree with TRBD2. The germline gives CDR1 LGHNA, CDR2 YSLEER. This CDR3 region has 17 residues. J gave up 1 base and V 0 bases, and 2 bases lay outside the gene matches. The CDR3 sequence is CASSQDRTSGNTGELFF. For the CDR3, the DNA is TGCGCCAGCAGCCAAGATCGGACTAGCGGGAACACCGGGGAGCTGTTTTTT.

The sample holds many counts of this clonotype. The CDR3 region is CASIPGTGIYNEQFF. The DNA of the CDR3 is TGCGCCAGCATCCCCGGGACAGGGATTTACAATGAGCAGTTCTTC. This chain joins TRBV5-1 and TRBJ2-1, with 9 bases identical to TRBD1. With 6 bases clipped from V and 4 bases from J, the junction kept 8 bases outside the gene matches. Germline CDR1 reads SGHRS; CDR2 reads YFSETQ. The CDR3 runs to 15 residues.

This clonotype was counted at least ten times. This rearrangement joins TRBV14 to TRBJ2-1; D is unclear. The CDR3 runs to 14 residues. Trimming stripped 8 bases from V and 0 bases from J, with 11 bases between. The V gene's germline CDR1 is SGHDN and CDR2 FVKESK. The CDR3 DNA is TGTGCCAGCTGTGGCGAAGGCTCCTACAATGAGCAGTTCTTC. It codes for CASCGEGSYNEQFF.

Many counts were recorded for this clonotype. The gene calls are TRBV12-3 or TRBV12-4 and TRBJ2-1, with D perhaps matching TRBD1 (5 bases). The CDR3 has 16 amino acids. V was cut by 4 bases and J by 1 base, with 14 bases left in between. The CDR3 nucleotides read TGTGCCAGCAGTTCCGGCCCACCAGGGTCCTACAATGAGCAGTTCTTC. The encoded protein is CASSSGPPGSYNEQFF.

The rearrangement joins TRBV3-1 to TRBJ2-1; unclear D gene. Germline loops: CDR1 LGHDT, CDR2 YNNKEL (reference sequence). Deletions cut 11 bases from V and 15 bases from J, with 23 bases between. The CDR3 is 12 residues long. CDR3 protein: CAFCLGSLGAFF. The CDR3 DNA reads as TGTGCCTTCTGTTTAGGCTCGCTAGGCGCGTTCTTC.

This clonotype was found many times. The rearrangement uses TRBV6-5 and TRBJ2-7; D is unresolved. CDR3 size: 13 residues. The V gene lost 2 bases and the J gene lost 3 bases, with 8 bases spanning the gap. Looked up from germline, CDR1 is MNHEY and CDR2 is SVGAGI. CDR3 coding DNA: TGTGCCAGCAGTTACGTGGGAAGCTACGAGCAGTACTTC. Amino acids: CASSYVGSYEQYF.